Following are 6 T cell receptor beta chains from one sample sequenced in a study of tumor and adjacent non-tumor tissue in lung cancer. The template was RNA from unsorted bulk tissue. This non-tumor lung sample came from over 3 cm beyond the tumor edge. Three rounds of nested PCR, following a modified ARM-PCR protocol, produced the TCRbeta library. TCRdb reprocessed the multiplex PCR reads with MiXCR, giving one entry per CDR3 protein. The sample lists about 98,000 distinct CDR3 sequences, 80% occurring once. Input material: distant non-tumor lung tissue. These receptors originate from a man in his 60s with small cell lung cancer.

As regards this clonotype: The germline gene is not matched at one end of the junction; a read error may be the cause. CDR3 in DNA: TGTGTCAGCATCTTTAGCGGGAGTAGGATTGAGAAGTTCTTC. Residues: CVSIFSGSRIEKFF. The chain couples TRBV6-1 to TRBJ2-1; 9 nucleotides line up with TRBD2. This CDR3 spans 14 amino acids. Germline lookup yields CDR1 MNHNS and CDR2 SASEGT.

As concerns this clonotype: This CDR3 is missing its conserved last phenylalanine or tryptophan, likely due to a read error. The CDR3 is CASCPGGSNEQFS. Here the CDR3 DNA reads TGTGCCAGCTGCCCCGGCGGGAGCAATGAGCAGTTCTCC. The chain combines TRBV13 with TRBJ2-1; 7 nucleotides align to TRBD2. V gave up 8 bases and J gave up 6 bases; unmatched junction bases: 7. The length of the CDR3 is 13 residues. The germline CDR1 and CDR2 sequences are PRHDT and FYEKMQ (reference sequence).

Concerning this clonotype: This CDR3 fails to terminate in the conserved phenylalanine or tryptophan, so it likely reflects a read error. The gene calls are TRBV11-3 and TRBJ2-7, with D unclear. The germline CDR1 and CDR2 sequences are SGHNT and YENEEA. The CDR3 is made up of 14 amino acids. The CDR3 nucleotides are TGTGCCGGCAGCTTCGGTGAATACTCCTACGAGCAGTACATC. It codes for CAGSFGEYSYEQYI.

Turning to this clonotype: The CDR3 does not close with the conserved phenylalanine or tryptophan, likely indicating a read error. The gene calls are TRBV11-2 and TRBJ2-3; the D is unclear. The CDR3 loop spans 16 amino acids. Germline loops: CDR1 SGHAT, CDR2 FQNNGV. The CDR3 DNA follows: TGTGCCAGCTGCTTAGTAGGTCTTCTCCGTACAGATACGCAGTATTAT. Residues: CASCLVGLLRTDTQYY.

Here the CDR3 reads CASSREGVGHETQYF. CDR3 bases: TGTGCCAGCAGTCGAGAGGGTGTAGGCCATGAGACCCAGTACTTC. The chain has TRBV5-4 and TRBJ2-5; the D gene is possibly TRBD2 (5 bases). From germline, CDR1 is SGHNT and CDR2 YYREEE (reference sequence). The CDR3 spans 15 residues. The V and J ends lost 5 bases and 5 bases respectively, with 19 bases between them.

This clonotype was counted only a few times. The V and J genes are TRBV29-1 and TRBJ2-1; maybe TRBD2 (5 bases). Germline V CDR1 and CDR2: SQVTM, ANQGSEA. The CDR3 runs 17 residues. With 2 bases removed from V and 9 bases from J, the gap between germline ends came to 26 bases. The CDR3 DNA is TGCAGCGTTGAACAGGTGCAGTGGCTGGCGGGTGGGAGTGAGCAGTTCTTC. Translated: CSVEQVQWLAGGSEQFF.